A selection of T cell receptor beta chains follows, all from one sample in a study of cytomegalovirus exposure and HLA in healthy donors. TCRdb keeps only in-frame clones here, not all; method: immunoSEQ multiplex PCR. The top ten hold approximately 2.9% of the sample, which has around 190,000 clones, approximately 80% seen once. The sequenced sample consisted of PBMCs. The origin of the receptors is a female donor in good health and CMV-seronegative. The CDR3 runs from the conserved cysteine through the conserved F or W. D genes are given only for firm matches. Clone size is given for some rows only: seen once, a few or many times, or a class if the clone is expanded.

v_call	j_call	clone_size	d_call	cdr3_nt	cdr3_aa
TRBV29-1	TRBJ1-2	NA	NA	TGCAGCGTTGAGTATTCCGTAACTGGTGGCTACACCTTC	CSVEYSVTGGYTF
TRBV6-5	TRBJ2-2	NA	TRBD1	TGTGCCAGCATACAGGGGGCGTCCGGGGAGCTGTTTTTT	CASIQGASGELFF
TRBV11-3	TRBJ2-3	NA	TRBD2	TGTGCCAGCAGCCCGAGACTAGCGGACATCACAGATACGCAGTATTTT	CASSPRLADITDTQYF
TRBV29-1	TRBJ1-1	NA	NA	TGCAGCGCCCTCGTGGCAGGACAGAACACTGAAGCTTTCTTT	CSALVAGQNTEAFF
TRBV7-9	TRBJ2-1	NA	NA	TGTGCCAGCAGCTTAGGTTTAGCGGACTTCCTTCGCCACAATGAGCAGTTCTTC	CASSLGLADFLRHNEQFF
TRBV5-1	TRBJ2-7	NA	TRBD1	TGCGCCAGCAGCTCGGACAGGTCCTACTACGAGCAGTACTTC	CASSSDRSYYEQYF
TRBV5-4	TRBJ2-1	NA	NA	TGTGCCAGCAGCGTAGACAGAGGCTCCTACAATGAGCAGTTCTTC	CASSVDRGSYNEQFF
TRBV9	TRBJ2-7	once	TRBD2	TGTGCCAGCAGCGTAGTGGCTAGCGGGACCCACTACGAGCAGTACTTC	CASSVVASGTHYEQYF
TRBV6-1	TRBJ2-7	few	NA	TGTGCCAGCAGTGAAACTTATGGAGCCCACGAGCAGTACTTC	CASSETYGAHEQYF
TRBV9	TRBJ2-3	NA	TRBD1	TGTGCCAGCAGCGTAGGTGATATGCAGGGGGCAGGAGATACGCAGTATTTT	CASSVGDMQGAGDTQYF
TRBV2	TRBJ1-1	NA	NA	TGTGCCAGCAGTGAATATATAGCCGGGGGGGTCGGCACTGAAGCTTTCTTT	CASSEYIAGGVGTEAFF
TRBV15	TRBJ1-1	NA	NA	TGTGCCACCAGCGGGAGACTTAACACTGAAGCTTTCTTT	CATSGRLNTEAFF
TRBV5-1	TRBJ2-2	NA	TRBD2	TGCGCCAGCAGCTTGGGTGTTGGGCTAGCGGCCCAGAACACCGGGGAGCTGTTTTTT	CASSLGVGLAAQNTGELFF
TRBV6-6	TRBJ2-1	NA	NA	TGTGCCAGCAGTCCCGGGACACGTACCAATGAGCAGTTCTTC	CASSPGTRTNEQFF
TRBV6-6	TRBJ2-1	NA	NA	TGTGCCAGCAGCCAACAGGGTAGGAGCTCCTACAATGAGCAGTTCTTC	CASSQQGRSSYNEQFF
TRBV19	TRBJ2-6	few	NA	TGTGCCAGTAGTTTCAAACCGACAGGCATCTCTGGGGCCAACGTCCTGACTTTC	CASSFKPTGISGANVLTF
TRBV5-5	TRBJ2-7	NA	TRBD2	TGTGCCAGCAGCTTTGGTAGCGGGAGTTACGAGCAGTACTTC	CASSFGSGSYEQYF
TRBV2	TRBJ2-7	NA	TRBD1	TGTGCCAGCTCCGGGACAGCCTCCTACGAGCAGTACTTC	CASSGTASYEQYF
TRBV30	TRBJ2-3	NA	TRBD1	TGTGCCTGGAGTCTTCAAACAGGGGGCGTATCGGCAGATACGCAGTATTTT	CAWSLQTGGVSADTQYF
TRBV7-2	TRBJ2-7	NA	NA	TGTGCCAGCAGCTTAGAATTGAGCGTTGGGTACGAGCAGTACTTC	CASSLELSVGYEQYF
TRBV6-5	TRBJ2-7	NA	TRBD1	TGTGCCAGCAGTTACTCCTCGGGACAGCAAACCTACGAGCAGTACTTC	CASSYSSGQQTYEQYF
TRBV6-5	TRBJ1-1	NA	NA	TGTGCCAGCAGTGGGGGCAGGGCTTTCTTT	CASSGGRAFF
TRBV29-1	TRBJ2-3	NA	NA	TGCAGCGTTGAGTCTGTCACAGATACGCAGTATTTT	CSVESVTDTQYF
TRBV5-1	TRBJ2-5	NA	NA	TGCGCCAGCAGCTTCCTCGGTCAGACCGGGGAGACCCAGTACTTC	CASSFLGQTGETQYF
TRBV5-1	TRBJ2-2	NA	TRBD2	TGCGCCAGCAGCTCTACCGGACTAGCGGGAGCGAACACCGGGGAGCTGTTTTTT	CASSSTGLAGANTGELFF
TRBV5-1	TRBJ1-1	NA	TRBD1	TGCGCCAGCAGCCGACAGGGGGAAGAAGCTTTCTTT	CASSRQGEEAFF
TRBV5-1	TRBJ2-2	NA	NA	TGCGCCAGCAGCTTGCTAGGGGATTCCGGGGAGCTGTTTTTT	CASSLLGDSGELFF
TRBV6-6	TRBJ1-1	NA	NA	TGTGCCAGCAGCCCTAAAACAGGGCAGCTGGGCAGAGCTTTCTTT	CASSPKTGQLGRAFF
TRBV9	TRBJ2-2	NA	TRBD1	TGTGCCAGCAGCGTAGCTGGACAGGGGAACGGGGAGCTGTTTTTT	CASSVAGQGNGELFF
TRBV20-1	TRBJ2-7	few	TRBD1	TGCAGTGCCGACAGGGCCTACGAGCAGTACTTC	CSADRAYEQYF
TRBV7-9	TRBJ1-2	NA	TRBD1	TGTGCCAGCAGCCTACAGGGGTTGGCGAGCGGCTACACCTTC	CASSLQGLASGYTF
TRBV6-1	TRBJ1-5	NA	NA	TGTGCCAGCACCAGGAGCAATCAGCCCCAGCATTTT	CASTRSNQPQHF
TRBV7-9	TRBJ1-4	once	NA	TGTGCCAGCAGCTTAGACCTAACTACAGGGTTATTGAATGAAAAACTGTTTTTT	CASSLDLTTGLLNEKLFF
TRBV7-3	TRBJ2-3	NA	TRBD2	TGTGCCAGCAGCAACCGGGGGGGCGCAGATACGCAGTATTTT	CASSNRGGADTQYF
TRBV4-2	TRBJ1-6	NA	NA	TGTGCCAGCAGCCAAGATGGGGACTCAGATTCACCCCTCCACTTT	CASSQDGDSDSPLHF
TRBV9	TRBJ1-1	NA	NA	TGTGCCAGCAGCGTAGTCCAGGGTAAGACTGAAGCTTTCTTT	CASSVVQGKTEAFF
TRBV2	TRBJ2-2	NA	TRBD1	TGTGCCAGCAGTGAAGTCGGGACAGGGATCGGGGAGCTGTTTTTT	CASSEVGTGIGELFF
TRBV7-9	TRBJ2-7	NA	NA	TGTGCCAGCAGCTTCGCGAACGAGCAGTACTTC	CASSFANEQYF
TRBV7-2	TRBJ2-1	NA	NA	TGTGCCAGCAGCTTACAGGGGTTGCAGTTCTTC	CASSLQGLQFF
TRBV19	TRBJ2-7	NA	TRBD1	TGTGCCAGTAGTATCACCGGGACAGAACCTTACGAGCAGTACTTC	CASSITGTEPYEQYF
TRBV28	TRBJ1-1	NA	NA	TGTGCCAGCAGTCCCAACGGGAAGGGGAGGCCTGAAGCTTTCTTT	CASSPNGKGRPEAFF
TRBV30	TRBJ1-4	NA	NA	TGTGCCTGGAAGATCAGGGGCGAAAAACTGTTTTTT	CAWKIRGEKLFF
TRBV5-1	TRBJ1-4	NA	TRBD1	TGCGCCAGCAGCTGGGGGGACAGGGACCCCCAAAAACTGTTTTTT	CASSWGDRDPQKLFF
TRBV5-8	TRBJ1-5	few	TRBD1	TGTGCCAGCTCCGACAGGGGAAGATTCGGCAATCAGCCCCAGCATTTT	CASSDRGRFGNQPQHF
TRBV4-1	TRBJ2-2	once	TRBD2	TGCGCCAGCAGCCAAGCCCGGATGGGGAGGGCGGGAGGGCGCACCGGGGAGCTGTTTTTT	CASSQARMGRAGGRTGELFF
TRBV9	TRBJ2-1	NA	NA	TGTGCCAGCAGCGCGAGCGGAGCCGGAGGCAATGAGCAGTTCTTC	CASSASGAGGNEQFF
TRBV5-1	TRBJ2-1	NA	TRBD2	TGCGCCAGCAGCTTGCTAGCGGGAGGCAGCAGCTCCTACAATGAGCAGTTCTTC	CASSLLAGGSSSYNEQFF
TRBV15	TRBJ1-5	NA	NA	TGTGCCACCAGCCTTCCCAATCAGCCCCAGCATTTT	CATSLPNQPQHF
TRBV30	TRBJ1-1	NA	TRBD1	TGTGCCTGGAAGACTCACAGGGGGAGTGAAGCTTTCTTT	CAWKTHRGSEAFF
TRBV11-2	TRBJ2-1	few	NA	TGTGCCAGCAGCTTAGGCAGGGGCACCTACAATGAGCAGTTCTTC	CASSLGRGTYNEQFF
TRBV5-1	TRBJ2-4	NA	TRBD1	TGCGCCAGCAGCTTGGATGGGACAGGGGGCAAGGTCGGTAACATTCAGTACTTC	CASSLDGTGGKVGNIQYF
TRBV7-3	TRBJ1-3	NA	NA	TGTGCCAGCAGCCCTACAGGGCCTAGCTCTGGAAACACCATATATTTT	CASSPTGPSSGNTIYF
TRBV5-4	TRBJ1-2	few	TRBD1	TGTGCCAGCAAGGTTAACAGGGGAGTGTTAGGGGGCTACACCTTC	CASKVNRGVLGGYTF
TRBV28	TRBJ2-1	NA	TRBD2	TGTGCCAGCAGTGGCCTACTAGCGTCCTCCTACAATGAGCAGTTCTTC	CASSGLLASSYNEQFF
TRBV6-4	TRBJ2-3	NA	NA	TGTGCCAGCAGTGCCGAGACTACCCCCACAGATACGCAGTATTTT	CASSAETTPTDTQYF